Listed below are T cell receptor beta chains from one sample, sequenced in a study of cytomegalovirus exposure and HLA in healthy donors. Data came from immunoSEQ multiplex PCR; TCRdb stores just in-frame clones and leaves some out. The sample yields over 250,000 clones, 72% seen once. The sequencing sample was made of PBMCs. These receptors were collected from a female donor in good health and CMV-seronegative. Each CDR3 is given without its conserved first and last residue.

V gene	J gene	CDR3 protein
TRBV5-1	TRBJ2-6	ASSLVNRGGSGANVLI
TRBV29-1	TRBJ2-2	SVSGTIGGELF
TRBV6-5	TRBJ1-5	ASSSYPQGANQPQH
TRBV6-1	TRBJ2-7	ASSDPGPPLYEQY
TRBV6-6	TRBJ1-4	ASSYRGQNEKLF
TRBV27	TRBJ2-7	ASSLLAGGIYEQY
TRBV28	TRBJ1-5	ASSLDTGNQPQH
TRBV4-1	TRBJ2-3	ASSQARTRPGEPQY
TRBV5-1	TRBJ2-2	ASSLVESNTGELF
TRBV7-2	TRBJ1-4	ASSQQGISEKLF
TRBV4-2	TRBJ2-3	ASSQGTSGALTDTQY
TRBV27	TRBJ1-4	ASSFRGSTNEKLF
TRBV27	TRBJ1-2	ASSAKTGYNLYGYT
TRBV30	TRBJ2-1	AWSPKGGSSYNEQF
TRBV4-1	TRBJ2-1	ASSQDRGLASYNEQF
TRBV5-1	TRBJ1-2	ASSRTGGANYGYT
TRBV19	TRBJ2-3	ASTSLNRGGTDTQY
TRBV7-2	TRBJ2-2	ASSSRGSGRAGELF
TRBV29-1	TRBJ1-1	SVERGLSTEAF
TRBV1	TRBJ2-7	TSSQRRGVVYEQY
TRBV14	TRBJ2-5	ASSQVSSSAGRTQY
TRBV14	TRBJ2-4	ASSQYQNSGNIQY
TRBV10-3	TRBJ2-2	AISESSAGELF
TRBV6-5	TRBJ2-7	ASSYSTGYEQY
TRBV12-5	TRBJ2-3	ASGLDPRLVGY
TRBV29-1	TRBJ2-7	SVGSPRKGAHEQY
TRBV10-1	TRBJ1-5	ASFLTATRGSNQPQH
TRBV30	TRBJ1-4	AWEGGANEKLF